This is a list of T cell receptor beta chains from one sample in a study of T cells after posttransplantation cyclophosphamide. The protocol was immunoSEQ multiplex PCR, while the TCRdb copy is restricted to in-frame clones and leaves out a portion. This record lists tens of thousands of clones, none seen once only, and the top ten clones contain around 7%. Sequenced input: PBMCs. These TCRs come from an older woman in good health, CMV-negative, and a related stem cell transplant donor. Each CDR3 is given with its conserved first and last residue. The D gene is left open where the match is weak. Rows may omit the clone size; those that give it use once, few, many or a size class.

clone_size	v_call	d_call	j_call	cdr3_nt	cdr3_aa
few	TRBV7-2	.	TRBJ1-2	TGTGCCAGCAGCTTAGGGGGGCTTGATGGCTACACCTTC	CASSLGGLDGYTF
many	TRBV9	.	TRBJ1-6	TGTGCCAGCAGCGTCTACGATCAGGGTGGCAATTCACCCCTCCACTTT	CASSVYDQGGNSPLHF
few	TRBV7-2	.	TRBJ1-2	TGTGCCAGCAGCTTAGGAGGTGTCTATGGCTACACCTTC	CASSLGGVYGYTF
many	TRBV6-1	.	TRBJ2-2	TGTGCCAGCTTAACCGGGACTCCTAACACCGGGGAGCTGTTTTTT	CASLTGTPNTGELFF
few	TRBV28	.	TRBJ1-2	TGTGCCAGCAGTTTAACACAGGGCCTAGTAGATGGCTACACCTTC	CASSLTQGLVDGYTF
many	TRBV18	.	TRBJ1-1	TGTGCCAGCTCACCTACAATGAACACTGAAGCTTTCTTT	CASSPTMNTEAFF
many	TRBV28	TRBD1	TRBJ1-2	TGTGCCAGCAGTCCCCCGGACAGGGAACACAATGGCTACACCTTC	CASSPPDREHNGYTF
many	TRBV5-4	.	TRBJ2-3	TGTGCCAGCAGCCTTAGTATCCGGACTACAAAAACAGATACGCAGTATTTT	CASSLSIRTTKTDTQYF
.	TRBV7-2	.	TRBJ2-5	TGTGCCAGCAGCACAGCCGGGACACAACAAGAGACCCAGTACTTC	CASSTAGTQQETQYF
many	TRBV5-5	.	TRBJ2-4	TGTGCCAGCAGCTTGGGCGGTTCCTTAGCCAAAAACATTCAGTACTTC	CASSLGGSLAKNIQYF
many	TRBV6-6	.	TRBJ1-3	TGTGCCAGCGGACAGGGAAACACCATATATTTT	CASGQGNTIYF
many	TRBV5-3	TRBD1	TRBJ1-1	TGTGCCAGAAGCTTGATCCCGGACAGGAGTATCATGAACACTGAAGCTTTCTTT	CARSLIPDRSIMNTEAFF
few	TRBV9	TRBD2	TRBJ2-5	TGTGCCAGCAGCGTACTAGCGGGAGAGACCCAGTACTTC	CASSVLAGETQYF
.	TRBV28	TRBD1	TRBJ1-1	TGTGCCAGCAGACCGGGACAGGGGTCCTCAGAAGCTTTCTTT	CASRPGQGSSEAFF
many	TRBV29-1	.	TRBJ1-1	TGCAGCGGCTCCAGGTCGGGGGTAGGCACTGAAGCTTTCTTT	CSGSRSGVGTEAFF
many	TRBV4-1	TRBD1	TRBJ2-4	TGCGCCAGCAGCCCGGGACAGGGGATAGTGGTAACCAAAAACATTCAGTACTTC	CASSPGQGIVVTKNIQYF
few	TRBV2	.	TRBJ2-3	TGTGCCAGCGCCCGGACAGATACGCAGTATTTT	CASARTDTQYF
many	TRBV28	.	TRBJ1-1	TGTGCCAGCAGTACGGGGATTGACACTGAAGCTTTCTTT	CASSTGIDTEAFF
few	TRBV9	TRBD2	TRBJ2-7	TGTGCCAGCAGCGTAGCGGGAGGGGACTCCTACGAGCAGTACTTC	CASSVAGGDSYEQYF
many	TRBV19	TRBD2	TRBJ2-5	TGTGCCAGTAGTATCGCGGGGGGAGAGACCCAGTACTTC	CASSIAGGETQYF
.	TRBV28	.	TRBJ2-1	TGTGCCAGCAGTCCACCGGGAACTCAGCAAAAGCAGTTCTTC	CASSPPGTQQKQFF
few	TRBV11-2	.	TRBJ2-5	TGTGCCAGCAGCTTAGTACCCGTCTCGGGTGGGACCCAGTACTTC	CASSLVPVSGGTQYF
few	TRBV27	.	TRBJ2-3	TGTGCCAGCAGGGGGCAGCCGCCCACAGATACGCAGTATTTT	CASRGQPPTDTQYF
many	TRBV7-2	TRBD2	TRBJ2-5	TGTGCCAGCAGAACCACAGCGGGGGGGCCTTCTCGAGAGACCCAGTACTTC	CASRTTAGGPSRETQYF
.	TRBV6-6	.	TRBJ2-5	TGTGCCACTCAGGACTCCATAGAGACCCAGTACTTC	CATQDSIETQYF
.	TRBV7-9	TRBD2	TRBJ2-3	TGTGCCAGCAGCTCGCGGACTAGCCTCAGCACAGATACGCAGTATTTT	CASSSRTSLSTDTQYF
many	TRBV28	TRBD1	TRBJ2-5	TGTGCCAGCAGTTTTTCGGGACAGGGCCTTGAAGAGACCCAGTACTTC	CASSFSGQGLEETQYF
many	TRBV7-9	.	TRBJ1-6	TGTGCCAGCAGCTCCACAGGGCCTGGTAATTCACCCCTCCACTTT	CASSSTGPGNSPLHF
many	TRBV11-3	.	TRBJ2-2	TGTGCCAGCAGCCCACGCGGCACCGGGGAGCTGTTTTTT	CASSPRGTGELFF
many	TRBV10-3	.	TRBJ2-1	TGTGCCATCAGCACCTCCTCGGGGAGCTCCTACAATGAGCAGTTCTTC	CAISTSSGSSYNEQFF
many	TRBV9	TRBD1	TRBJ2-4	TGTGCCAGCAGCGTATACCGGGACAGCATTCAGTACTTC	CASSVYRDSIQYF
few	TRBV9	TRBD2	TRBJ2-1	TGTGCCAGCAGCTTGACTAGCGGGGCGGACGGTGAGCAGTTCTTC	CASSLTSGADGEQFF
many	TRBV9	TRBD1	TRBJ2-3	TGTGCCAGCAGCGTGTATGACAGGGGCCAAACTGATACGCAGTATTTT	CASSVYDRGQTDTQYF
few	TRBV2	TRBD1	TRBJ1-4	TGTGCCAGCAGTGAAGCCCTGACTCGGACAGGCCGTAATGAAAAACTGTTTTTT	CASSEALTRTGRNEKLFF
many	TRBV27	.	TRBJ2-2	TGTGCCAGCAGTTTATGGGGGGACCTGATCGGGGAGCTGTTTTTT	CASSLWGDLIGELFF
few	TRBV29-1	TRBD1	TRBJ1-2	TGCAGCGTTAGAGACAGGGTTGGCCACACCTTC	CSVRDRVGHTF
many	TRBV27	.	TRBJ2-3	TGTGCCAGCAGTCGGGTCGGGGGCACAGATACGCAGTATTTT	CASSRVGGTDTQYF
few	TRBV5-8	TRBD1	TRBJ2-7	TGTGCCAGCACACCGGGACAGGGACCCTCCTACGAGCAGTACTTC	CASTPGQGPSYEQYF
many	TRBV27	TRBD1	TRBJ1-4	TGTGCCAGCAGCCAGACAGGGGGTATCGGTAATGAAAAACTGTTTTTT	CASSQTGGIGNEKLFF
many	TRBV6-1	.	TRBJ1-5	TGTGCCAGCAGTGAAGCGCTCTCGGGGTATCAGCCCCAGCATTTT	CASSEALSGYQPQHF
.	TRBV11-2	.	TRBJ1-1	TGTGCCAGCAGCTTAGGAGGGACCGGGAAGGAGGGCGCTTTCTTT	CASSLGGTGKEGAFF
.	TRBV5-1	TRBD1	TRBJ2-2	TGCGCCAGCAGCTTGGCCGCGGGTCAACAGGGGAAAACCGGGGAGCTGTTTTTT	CASSLAAGQQGKTGELFF
many	TRBV7-9	TRBD2	TRBJ2-1	TGTGCCAGCAGCTTGTGGGGGGCCCGACTAGCGGGAGGGATCCATGAGCAGTTCTTC	CASSLWGARLAGGIHEQFF
few	TRBV5-1	TRBD2	TRBJ2-7	TGCGCCAGCAGCGGACTAGCGGGAAACGAGCAGTACTTC	CASSGLAGNEQYF
many	TRBV4-3	TRBD2	TRBJ2-3	TGCGCCAGCAGCCAAGATTACGGGAGGATCGTCGCCGCAGATACGCAGTATTTT	CASSQDYGRIVAADTQYF
many	TRBV11-2	TRBD1	TRBJ2-2	TGTGCCAGCAGCACCGGGACAGGGGTCACCGGGGAGCTGTTTTTT	CASSTGTGVTGELFF
many	TRBV5-6	.	TRBJ1-5	TGTGCCAGCAGCCGAGGGATTAGTGGGCAGCCCCAGCATTTT	CASSRGISGQPQHF
many	TRBV19	TRBD2	TRBJ2-2	TGTGCCAGTAGTCTCAGGACTAGCGGGAGGTCGAACACCGGGGAGCTGTTTTTT	CASSLRTSGRSNTGELFF
few	TRBV7-2	.	TRBJ1-5	TGTGCCAGCAGCTTAGGACAGGATCCCAATCAGCCCCAGCATTTT	CASSLGQDPNQPQHF